This is a list of T cell receptor beta chains from one sample in a study of low-dose radiotherapy and immunotherapy resistance in tumors. TCRdb reprocessed the reads via MiXCR and lists one record per CDR3 protein. The sample has roughly 60,000 distinct CDR3 sequences, approximately 26% seen once; the top ten hold 5.7%. The input for sequencing was PBMCs, taken before treatment. The receptors were sampled from a male donor with prostate cancer. Each CDR3 is given with its conserved first and last residue. Where a row states a size, it is once, few, many or the class of an expanded clone; other rows omit it.

TRBV28	TRBJ1-5	-	CASSRGRGNQPQHF
TRBV20-1	TRBJ2-1	once	CSAREWTGLRDEQFF
TRBV19	TRBJ2-6	-	CASQSASASGRDGANVLTF
TRBV19	TRBJ2-1	many	CASSITAYNEQFF
TRBV5-4	TRBJ2-7	medium-sized	CASSSGTYEQYF
TRBV29-1	TRBJ1-2	many	CSVMDSSYGYTF
TRBV5-1	TRBJ2-1	-	CASSLGRVFNEQFF
TRBV20-1	TRBJ2-1	many	CSARGGGNSYNEQFF
TRBV5-4	TRBJ1-5	many	CASSQDWGANQPQHF
TRBV11-3	TRBJ1-3	many	CASSSGQLSGNTIYF
TRBV11-2	TRBJ2-1	many	CASSPVGQTNEQFF
TRBV20-1	TRBJ2-7	many	CSAKGLEIFINEQYF
TRBV11-2	TRBJ2-1	few	CASSLGGGLDNEQFF
TRBV5-1	TRBJ2-1	many	CASSSGLAGEGEQFF
TRBV2	TRBJ2-3	many	CASRGTGGTDTQYF
TRBV15	TRBJ2-1	many	CATSTGTSGRRGLF
TRBV14	TRBJ1-1	many	CASSPVPTGAFF
TRBV9	TRBJ2-5	many	CASSVGNEETQYF
TRBV20-1	TRBJ2-1	many	CSAPRGASSYNEQFF
TRBV5-3	TRBJ2-1	many	CASSLMGNNEQFF